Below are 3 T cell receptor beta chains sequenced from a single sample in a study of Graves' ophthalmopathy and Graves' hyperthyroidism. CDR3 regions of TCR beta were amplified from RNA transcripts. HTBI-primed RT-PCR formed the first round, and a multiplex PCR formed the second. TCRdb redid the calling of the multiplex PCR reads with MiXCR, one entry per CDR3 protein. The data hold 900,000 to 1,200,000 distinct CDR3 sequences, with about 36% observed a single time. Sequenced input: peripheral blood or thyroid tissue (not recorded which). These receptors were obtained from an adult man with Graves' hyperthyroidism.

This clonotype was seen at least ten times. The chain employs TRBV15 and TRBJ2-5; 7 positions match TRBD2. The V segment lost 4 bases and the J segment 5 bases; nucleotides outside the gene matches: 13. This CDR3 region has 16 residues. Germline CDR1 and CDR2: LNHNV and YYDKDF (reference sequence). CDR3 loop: CATSKSRGTGGETQYF. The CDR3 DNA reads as TGTGCCACCAGCAAGTCCCGAGGGACCGGGGGGGAGACCCAGTACTTC.

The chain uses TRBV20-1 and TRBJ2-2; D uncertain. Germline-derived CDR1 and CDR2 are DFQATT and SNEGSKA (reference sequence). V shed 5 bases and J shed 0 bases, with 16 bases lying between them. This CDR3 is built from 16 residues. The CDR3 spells CSAPDLFGTNTGELFF. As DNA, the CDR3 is TGCAGTGCTCCCGACTTATTCGGAACGAACACCGGGGAGCTGTTTTTT.

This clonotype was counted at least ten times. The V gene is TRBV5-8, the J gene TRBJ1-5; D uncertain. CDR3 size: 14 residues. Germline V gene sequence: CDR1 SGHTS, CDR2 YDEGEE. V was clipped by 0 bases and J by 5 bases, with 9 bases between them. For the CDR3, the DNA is TGTGCCAGCAGCTTGGAAGGAATCGATCAGCCCCAGCATTTT. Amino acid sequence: CASSLEGIDQPQHF. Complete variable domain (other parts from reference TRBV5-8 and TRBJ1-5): EAGVTQSPTHLIKTRGQQATLRCSPISGHTSVYWYQQALGLGLQFLLWYDEGEERNRGNFPPRFSGRQFPNYSSELNVNALELEDSALYLCASSLEGIDQPQHFGDGTRLSIL.